Below are 8 T cell receptor beta chains sequenced from a single sample in a study of shared clonotypes between healthy human individuals. TCRdb keeps only in-frame clones here, not all; method: immunoSEQ multiplex PCR. Here the sample spans 2,100,000 or so clones, approximately 95% being singletons. The specimen sequenced was naive CD4+ T cells sorted from blood. The subset is: CD45RA+ positively selected. Source of these receptors: a man younger than 35 in good health.

The V and J genes are TRBV10-1 and TRBJ1-1, with a possible D match to TRBD1 (6 bases). Germline CDR1 and CDR2: WNHNN and SYGVQD (reference sequence). Trimming took 6 bases from V and 1 from J, leaving 9 bases between them. This CDR3 region has 13 residues. Written as DNA, the CDR3 is TGCGCCAGCAGCAAGGACAGGAACACTGAAGCTTTCTTT. Protein: CASSKDRNTEAFF.

The chain employs TRBV4-3 and TRBJ1-5; D might be TRBD1 (5 bases). The V gene lost 0 bases and the J gene lost 6 bases, with 15 bases spanning the gap. The germline V gene has CDR1 LGHNA and CDR2 YSLEER. This CDR3 is built from 16 residues. CDR3 residues: CASSQERGAGGQPQHF. CDR3 sequence (DNA): TGCGCCAGCAGCCAAGAGAGGGGAGCGGGGGGTCAGCCCCAGCATTTT.

This clone appeared a few times. The J gene is TRBJ2-7, the V gene TRBV2; perhaps D is TRBD1 or TRBD2 (5 bases each). Germline assignment: CDR1 SNHLY and CDR2 FYNNEI. V lost 6 bases to trimming and J lost 0 bases, with 15 bases between them. This CDR3 is built from 15 residues. CDR3 sequence (DNA): TGTGCCAGCAGGGGGGACCCGGCACGCTCCTACGAGCAGTACTTC. It is translated as CASRGDPARSYEQYF.

The chain combines TRBV2 with TRBJ2-2; D possibly corresponds to TRBD1 (6 bases). This CDR3 has 15 amino acids. Germline V gene data show CDR1 as SNHLY and CDR2 as FYNNEI. Deletions cut 6 bases from V and 3 bases from J, with 14 bases between. Here the CDR3 reads CASRGRGEDTGELFF. CDR3 DNA sequence: TGTGCCAGCAGGGGCAGGGGTGAGGACACCGGGGAGCTGTTTTTT.

V gene TRBV5-4 combines with J gene TRBJ2-1; 7 bases fit TRBD1. The CDR3 loop spans 14 amino acids. Germline CDR1 and CDR2: SGHNT and YYREEE (reference sequence). J gave up 5 bases and V 3 bases, and 5 bases lay outside the gene matches. CDR3 region: CASSSDRADNEQFF. The CDR3, as DNA: TGTGCCAGCAGCTCCGACAGGGCCGACAATGAGCAGTTCTTC.

The rearrangement links TRBV9 to TRBJ1-6, with 12 bases lining up with TRBD1. The V gene end was trimmed by 0 bases and the J gene end by 10 bases; junction bases not matched to a gene: 5. This CDR3 is 16 amino acids long. Germline V gives CDR1 SGDLS, CDR2 YYNGEE. CDR3 sequence reads: CASSVGDRGLNSPLHF. The CDR3 DNA is TGTGCCAGCAGCGTAGGGGACAGGGGGCTCAACTCACCCCTCCACTTT.

The V gene is TRBV11-2, the J gene TRBJ1-3; D remains ambiguous. The CDR3 is 13 amino acids. The germline V and J ends were trimmed by 4 bases and 4 bases, with 8 bases remaining between them. The germline V gene has CDR1 SGHAT and CDR2 FQNNGV. The CDR3 is CASSSFPGNTIYF. CDR3 bases: TGTGCCAGCAGCTCCTTCCCGGGAAACACCATATATTTT.

The V gene is TRBV2, the J gene TRBJ2-5; a weak D match, TRBD1 (6 bases). This CDR3 has 13 residues. With 4 bases removed from V and 5 bases from J, the gap between germline ends came to 11 bases. Germline assignment: CDR1 SNHLY and CDR2 FYNNEI. The CDR3 DNA reads TGTGCCAGCAGTGGTGGGGGCGCGGAGACCCAGTACTTC. Amino acid sequence: CASSGGGAETQYF.